The clone carrying this T cell receptor (beta chain) showed up many times. Its specificity is not known. The source of the sample is a study of regulatory T cells in long-lasting Graves disease. The germline V and J ends were trimmed by 4 bases and 6 bases, with 16 bases remaining between them. CDR3 length: 14 residues. Construction of TCR beta libraries relied on iRepertoire HTBI primers and on Arm-PCR targeting CDR3 regions. MiXCR, run by TCRdb on the multiplex PCR reads, gives a single entry per CDR3 protein. The sample contains 240,000 or so distinct CDR3 sequences, 20% to 25% of which appear only once. As for time point: newly diagnosed GD, antithyroid drugs for less than 3 months. RNA isolated from PBMCs was used to make the TCR library. From each patient, about 8.5 milliliters of peripheral blood was drawn and collected into an EDTA anticoagulant tube. Regarding the study as a whole: It was in persistent disease that TRBV28, TRBJ1-2 and TRBJ2-5 were favored.

The chain recombines TRBV12-3 or TRBV12-4 with TRBJ2-7; a weak D match, TRBD1 (7 bases). The receptor's source is a female donor with Graves disease. The specimen was peripheral blood mononuclear cells (PBMCs), collected at new diagnosis, from a patient treated with antithyroid drugs. The CDR3 DNA follows: TGTGCCAGCAGTTCAGGGGGACTTCGGGGCGAGCAGTACTTC. Its translation is CASSSGGLRGEQYF.